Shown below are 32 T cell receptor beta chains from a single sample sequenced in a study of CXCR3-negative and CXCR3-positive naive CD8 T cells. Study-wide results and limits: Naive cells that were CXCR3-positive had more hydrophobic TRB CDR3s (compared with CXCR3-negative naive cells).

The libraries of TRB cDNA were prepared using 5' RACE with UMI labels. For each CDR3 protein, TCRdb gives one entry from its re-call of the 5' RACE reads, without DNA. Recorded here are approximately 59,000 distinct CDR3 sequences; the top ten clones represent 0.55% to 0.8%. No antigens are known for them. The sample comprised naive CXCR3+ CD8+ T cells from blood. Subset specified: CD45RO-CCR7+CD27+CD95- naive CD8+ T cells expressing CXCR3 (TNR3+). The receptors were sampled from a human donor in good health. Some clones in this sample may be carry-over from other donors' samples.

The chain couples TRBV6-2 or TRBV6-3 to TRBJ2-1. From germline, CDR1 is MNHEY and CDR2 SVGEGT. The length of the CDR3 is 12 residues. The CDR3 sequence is CASTNQLNEQFF.

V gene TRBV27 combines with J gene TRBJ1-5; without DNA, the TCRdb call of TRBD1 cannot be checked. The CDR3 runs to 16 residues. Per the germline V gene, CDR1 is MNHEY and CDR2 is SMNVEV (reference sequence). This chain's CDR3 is CASSFGKTGAGQPQHF.

CDR3 loop: CSVEPPGQGSYNEQFF. This chain uses TRBV29-1 with TRBJ2-1; lacking DNA, the TRBD1 call made by TCRdb goes unchecked. Looked up from germline, CDR1 is SQVTM and CDR2 is ANQGSEA. CDR3 length: 16 amino acids.

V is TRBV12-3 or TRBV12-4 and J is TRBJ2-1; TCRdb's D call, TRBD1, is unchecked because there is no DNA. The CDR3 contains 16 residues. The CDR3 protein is CASRAWDRVYPDEQFF.

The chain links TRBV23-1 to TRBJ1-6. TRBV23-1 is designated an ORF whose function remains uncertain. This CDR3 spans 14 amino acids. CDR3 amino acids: CASNCGVDNSPLHF.

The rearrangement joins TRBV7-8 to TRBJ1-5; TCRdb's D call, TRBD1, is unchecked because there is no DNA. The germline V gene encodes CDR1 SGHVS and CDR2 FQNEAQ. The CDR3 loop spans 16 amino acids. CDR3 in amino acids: CASSLLGQESNQPQHF.

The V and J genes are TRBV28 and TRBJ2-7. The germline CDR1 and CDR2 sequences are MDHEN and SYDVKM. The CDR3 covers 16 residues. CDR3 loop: CASSLILGGRTYEQYF.

The CDR3 sequence is CASSQGTATGELFF. The chain carries TRBV4-3 and TRBJ2-2; there is no DNA to check the TCRdb D call of TRBD1. Germline CDR1 LGHNA, CDR2 YSLEER. CDR3 size: 14 residues.

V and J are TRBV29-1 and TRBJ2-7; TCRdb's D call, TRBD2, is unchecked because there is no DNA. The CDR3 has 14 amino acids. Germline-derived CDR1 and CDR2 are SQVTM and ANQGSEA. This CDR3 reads CSVVPPGRDYEQYF.

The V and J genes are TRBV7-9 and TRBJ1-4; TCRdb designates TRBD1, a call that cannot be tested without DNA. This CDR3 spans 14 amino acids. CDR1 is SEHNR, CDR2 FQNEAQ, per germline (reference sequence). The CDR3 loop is CASSFGTSYEKLFF. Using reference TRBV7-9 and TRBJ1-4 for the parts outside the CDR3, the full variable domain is DTGVSQNPRHKITKRGQNVTFRCDPISEHNRLYWYRQTLGQGPEFLTYFQNEAQLEKSRLLSDRFSAERPKGSFSTLEIQRTEQGDSAMYLCASSFGTSYEKLFFGSGTQLSVL.

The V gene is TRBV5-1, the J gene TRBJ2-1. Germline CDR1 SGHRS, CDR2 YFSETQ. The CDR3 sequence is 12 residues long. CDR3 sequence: CASSSLQVEQFF. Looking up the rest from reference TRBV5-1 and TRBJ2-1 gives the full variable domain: KAGVTQTPRYLIKTRGQQVTLSCSPISGHRSVSWYQQTPGQGLQFLFEYFSETQRNKGNFPGRFSGRQFSNSRSEMNVSTLELGDSALYLCASSSLQVEQFFGPGTRLTVL.

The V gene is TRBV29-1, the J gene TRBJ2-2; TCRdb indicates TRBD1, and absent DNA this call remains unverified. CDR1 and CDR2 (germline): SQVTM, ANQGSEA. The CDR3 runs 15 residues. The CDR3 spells CSVVGGTTNTGELFF.

CDR3 protein: CSVAGTAGNTEAFF. This chain uses TRBV29-1 with TRBJ1-1; TCRdb reports TRBD1, a call that lacks DNA to check it against. The length of the CDR3 is 14 residues. Germline V gives CDR1 SQVTM, CDR2 ANQGSEA.

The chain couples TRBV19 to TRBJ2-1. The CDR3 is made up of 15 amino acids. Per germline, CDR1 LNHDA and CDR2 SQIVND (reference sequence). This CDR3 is CASRIGGGTYNEQFF.

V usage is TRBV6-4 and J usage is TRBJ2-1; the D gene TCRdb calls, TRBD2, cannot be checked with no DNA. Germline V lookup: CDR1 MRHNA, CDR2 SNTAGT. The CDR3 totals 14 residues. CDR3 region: CASSVGTSSNEQFF.

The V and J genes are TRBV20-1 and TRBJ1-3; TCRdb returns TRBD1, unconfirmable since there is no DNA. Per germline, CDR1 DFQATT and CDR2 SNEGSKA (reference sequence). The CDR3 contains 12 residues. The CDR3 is CSAPDPDGTIYF.

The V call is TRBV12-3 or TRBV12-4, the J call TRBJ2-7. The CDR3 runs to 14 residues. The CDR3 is CASSFWGRVDEQYF.

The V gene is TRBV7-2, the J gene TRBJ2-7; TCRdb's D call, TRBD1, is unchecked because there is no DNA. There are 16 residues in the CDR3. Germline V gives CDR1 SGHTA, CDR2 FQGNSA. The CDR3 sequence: CASSLAGTGWGYEQYF.

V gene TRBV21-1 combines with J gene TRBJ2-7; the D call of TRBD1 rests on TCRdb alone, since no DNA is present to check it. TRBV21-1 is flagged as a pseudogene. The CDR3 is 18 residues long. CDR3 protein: CASSRGGQGEEISYEQYF.

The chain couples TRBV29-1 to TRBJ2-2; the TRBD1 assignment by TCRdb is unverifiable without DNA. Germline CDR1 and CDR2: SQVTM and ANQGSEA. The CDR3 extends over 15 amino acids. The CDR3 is CSVEDLQGRTGELFF.

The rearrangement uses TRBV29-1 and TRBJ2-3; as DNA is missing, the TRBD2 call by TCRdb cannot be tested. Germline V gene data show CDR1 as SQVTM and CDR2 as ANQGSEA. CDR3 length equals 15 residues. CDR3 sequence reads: CSVGTSESHTDTQYF.

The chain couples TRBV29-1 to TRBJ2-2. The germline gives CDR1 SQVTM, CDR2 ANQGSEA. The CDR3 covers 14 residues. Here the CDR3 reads CSVEDDANTGELFF.

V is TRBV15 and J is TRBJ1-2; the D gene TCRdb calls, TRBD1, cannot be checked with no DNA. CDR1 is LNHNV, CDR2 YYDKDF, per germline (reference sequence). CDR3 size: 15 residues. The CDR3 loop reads CATSRDLETGDGYTF.

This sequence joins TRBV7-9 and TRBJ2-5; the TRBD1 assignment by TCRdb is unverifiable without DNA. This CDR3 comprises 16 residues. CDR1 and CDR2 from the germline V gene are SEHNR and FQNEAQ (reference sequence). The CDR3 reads CASSLSSGTDQETQYF.

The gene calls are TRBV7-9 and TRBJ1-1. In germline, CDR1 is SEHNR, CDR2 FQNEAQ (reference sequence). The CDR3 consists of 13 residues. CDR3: CASSALKSTEAFF.

CDR3 amino acids: CASSSWGGVSTEAFF. V gene TRBV6-2 or TRBV6-3 combines with J gene TRBJ1-1. Germline V lookup: CDR1 MNHEY, CDR2 SVGEGT. The CDR3 is made up of 15 amino acids.

The CDR3 loop reads CSVADKLYEQYF. This chain connects TRBV29-1 to TRBJ2-7. The CDR3 contains 12 residues. Germline CDR1 reads SQVTM; CDR2 reads ANQGSEA.

The CDR3 loop reads CSVEDPWTLPQETQYF. The chain couples TRBV29-1 to TRBJ2-5; TCRdb selects TRBD1, and the lack of DNA leaves this call unchecked. The CDR3 consists of 16 residues. CDR1 is SQVTM, CDR2 ANQGSEA, per germline.

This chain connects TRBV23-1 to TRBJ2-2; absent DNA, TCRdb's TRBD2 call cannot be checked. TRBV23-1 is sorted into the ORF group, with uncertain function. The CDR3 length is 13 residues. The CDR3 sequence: CPLSGGASGELFF.

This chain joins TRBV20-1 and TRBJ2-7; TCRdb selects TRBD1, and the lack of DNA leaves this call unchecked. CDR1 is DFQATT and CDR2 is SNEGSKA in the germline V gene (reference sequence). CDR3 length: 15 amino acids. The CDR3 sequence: CSARARDSSSYEQYF.

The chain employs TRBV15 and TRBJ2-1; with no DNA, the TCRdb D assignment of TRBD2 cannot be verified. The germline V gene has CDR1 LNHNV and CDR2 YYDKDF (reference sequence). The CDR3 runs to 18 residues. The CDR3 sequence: CATSRDPLPSGYGSEQFF.

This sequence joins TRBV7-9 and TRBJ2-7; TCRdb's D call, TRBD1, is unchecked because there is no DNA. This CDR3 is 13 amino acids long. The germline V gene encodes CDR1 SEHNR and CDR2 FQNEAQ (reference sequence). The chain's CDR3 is CASRPTGGFEQYF.